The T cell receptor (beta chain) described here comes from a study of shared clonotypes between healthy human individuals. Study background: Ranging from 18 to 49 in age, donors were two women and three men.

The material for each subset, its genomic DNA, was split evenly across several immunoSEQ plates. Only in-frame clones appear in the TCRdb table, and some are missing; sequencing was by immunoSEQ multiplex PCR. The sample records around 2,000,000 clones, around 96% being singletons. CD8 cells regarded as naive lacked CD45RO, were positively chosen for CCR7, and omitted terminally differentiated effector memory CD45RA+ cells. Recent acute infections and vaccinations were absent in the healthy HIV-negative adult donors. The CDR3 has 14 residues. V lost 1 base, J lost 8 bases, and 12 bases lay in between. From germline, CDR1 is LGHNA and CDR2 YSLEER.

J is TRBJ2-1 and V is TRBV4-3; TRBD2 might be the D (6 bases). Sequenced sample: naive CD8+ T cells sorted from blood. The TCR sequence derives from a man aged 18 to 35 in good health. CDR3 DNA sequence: TGCGCCAGCAGCCAAGCATGGACTAATTATGAGCAGTTCTTC. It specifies CASSQAWTNYEQFF.